This TCR beta chain is from a study of T cell responses to AZD1222 COVID-19 vaccine. The CDR3 is 15 residues long. Germline V CDR1 and CDR2: SGHNT, YYREEE (reference sequence). J was trimmed by 5 bases and V by 3 bases; bases with no gene match: 6. The assay was immunoSEQ multiplex PCR, and TCRdb's table has in-frame clones only and misses some. The repertoire holds approximately 70,000 clones, with around 89% as singletons. This clonotype was sampled from an adult who received the MenACWY meningococcal vaccine as a control. The input for sequencing was peripheral blood, taken 28 days after the second dose of the MenACWY control vaccine. This chain joins TRBV5-4 and TRBJ2-1; 9 bases fit TRBD1. In DNA, the CDR3 is TGTGCCAGCAGCTCCTCCGGGACAGGGAACAATGAGCAGTTCTTC. This gives the protein CASSSSGTGNNEQFF.